The 22 T cell receptor beta chains below all came from one sample that was sequenced in a study of blood T cell repertoires in COVID-19. Sequenced by immunoSEQ multiplex PCR; TCRdb stores in-frame clones only, minus some. The table records fewer than 80,000 clones, around 90% of them present only once. The specimen was peripheral blood. Receptor source: a man aged 45-60 years with acute or convalescent COVID-19.

The chain joins TRBV6-2 or TRBV6-3 to TRBJ2-3, with 13 positions matching TRBD2. This CDR3 is built from 17 residues. Unmatched junction bases numbered 4, after V lost 2 bases and J lost 2 bases. Germline V gene sequence: CDR1 MNHEY, CDR2 SVGEGT. The CDR3 region has the DNA TGTGCCAGCAGTTACCCTGGACTAGCGGGAGCCACAGATACGCAGTATTTT. Translating it yields CASSYPGLAGATDTQYF.

DNA for the CDR3: TGCAGCGTTGTTGAAGCCCTGAACACTGAAGCTTTCTTT. This sequence encodes CSVVEALNTEAFF. The J gene is TRBJ1-1, the V gene TRBV29-1; the D is unclear. CDR1 is SQVTM, CDR2 ANQGSEA, per germline. CDR3 length: 13 residues. V was shortened by 4 bases and J by 0 bases, with 9 bases between the two germline ends.

This rearrangement joins TRBV29-1 to TRBJ2-3; tentatively, D is TRBD2 (5 bases). Per the germline V gene, CDR1 is SQVTM and CDR2 is ANQGSEA. The germline V and J ends were trimmed by 6 bases and 2 bases, with 12 bases remaining between them. This CDR3 comprises 13 residues. The CDR3 loop reads CSVPIAYTDTQYF. The CDR3, as DNA: TGCAGCGTACCCATAGCGTACACAGATACGCAGTATTTT.

V usage is TRBV27 and J usage is TRBJ1-2; TRBD1 aligns across 7 bases. Germline assignment: CDR1 MNHEY and CDR2 SMNVEV (reference sequence). The CDR3 consists of 15 residues. J was trimmed by 3 bases and V by 5 bases; bases with no gene match: 9. CDR3 DNA: TGTGCCAGCAGTCCATCGACAGGGACCTACTATGGCTACACCTTC. This sequence encodes CASSPSTGTYYGYTF.

This clone is labeled large (0.1 to 1%). The V and J genes are TRBV6-6 and TRBJ2-1; 7 bases map to TRBD2. V was pared by 6 bases and J by 4 bases, with 12 bases of the junction left unmatched. Per germline, CDR1 MNHNY and CDR2 SVGAGI (reference sequence). The CDR3 is 16 residues long. This CDR3 reads CASSPRGVTSYNEQFF. CDR3 coding DNA: TGTGCCAGCAGCCCCCGGGGGGTGACGTCTTACAATGAGCAGTTCTTC.

This clone was detected only once. Its ends do not fully match the called genes, so a read error is possible. The chain combines TRBV11-2 with TRBJ1-2; 8 bases line up with TRBD1. The CDR3 has 16 residues. CDR1 and CDR2 (germline): SGHAT, FQNNGV. The chain's CDR3 is CASSHYRNRGNFGYTF. The CDR3 coding sequence is TGTGCCAGCAGCCATTACCGGAACAGGGGGAACTTTGGCTACACCTTC.

The chain joins TRBV25-1 to TRBJ1-2; 8 bases agree with TRBD1. The CDR3 contains 13 residues. The germline V gene has CDR1 MGHDK and CDR2 SYGVNS. Germline trimming cut 4 bases from V and 4 bases from J; bases unmatched to any gene: 2. The CDR3 nucleotides are TGTGCCAGCAGTGCAGGACAGGGCTATGGCTACACCTTC. Its translation: CASSAGQGYGYTF.

This rearrangement joins TRBV5-1 to TRBJ2-3; D is uncertain. V lost 1 base to trimming and J lost 1 base, with 7 bases between them. Looked up from germline, CDR1 is SGHRS and CDR2 is YFSETQ. CDR3 size: 14 residues. CDR3 loop: CASSLPRGTDTQYF. CDR3 nucleotide sequence: TGCGCCAGCAGCTTGCCCCGGGGCACAGATACGCAGTATTTT.

This clone was seen a few times. V gene TRBV28 combines with J gene TRBJ1-4; 8 bases are shared with TRBD1. In germline, CDR1 is MDHEN, CDR2 SYDVKM. The CDR3 has 17 residues. V gave up 5 bases and J gave up 2 bases; unmatched junction bases: 10. As DNA, the CDR3 is TGTGCCAGCAGTCCACTCAGGGGGCTTGGGACTAATGAAAAACTGTTTTTT. Translating it yields CASSPLRGLGTNEKLFF.

V usage is TRBV18 and J usage is TRBJ2-2; D perhaps matches TRBD2 (5 bases). V was pared by 6 bases and J by 1 base, with 12 bases between. The CDR3 is made up of 15 amino acids. Germline V gene data show CDR1 as KGHSH and CDR2 as LQKENI. DNA for the CDR3: TGTGCCAGCTCGGCCACCGGGATGAACACCGGGGAGCTGTTTTTT. Translated: CASSATGMNTGELFF.

The V call is TRBV18, the J call TRBJ1-5; the match to TRBD1 covers 11 bases. Germline trimming cut 4 bases from V and 6 bases from J; bases unmatched to any gene: 8. CDR1 is KGHSH and CDR2 is LQKENI in the germline V gene. CDR3 length: 16 residues. CDR3 protein: CASSLTGTGGGQPQHF. In DNA, the CDR3 is TGTGCCAGCTCACTTACCGGGACAGGGGGGGGTCAGCCCCAGCATTTT.

The chain recombines TRBV30 with TRBJ1-2, with 7 nucleotides matching TRBD1. This CDR3 spans 13 amino acids. After removal of 1 base from V and 6 bases from J, the junction contained 5 bases not matched to a gene. The germline V gene has CDR1 GTSNPN and CDR2 SVGIG (reference sequence). This chain's CDR3 is CAWSAQGNHGYTF. CDR3 DNA: TGTGCCTGGAGTGCACAGGGGAACCATGGCTACACCTTC.

This clone has more than one count but fewer than ten. The rearrangement joins TRBV29-1 to TRBJ1-1; weak D call: TRBD1 (5 bases). Trimming took 6 bases from V and 1 from J, leaving 15 bases between them. Germline V lookup: CDR1 SQVTM, CDR2 ANQGSEA. The CDR3 has 14 residues. CDR3 sequence (DNA): TGCAGCGTCCCGCCCCATACAGGGAACACTGAAGCTTTCTTT. Protein sequence: CSVPPHTGNTEAFF.

This chain joins TRBV27 and TRBJ2-2, with no clear D. Trimming shortened V by 3 bases and J by 4 bases, and 3 bases separated the two germline ends. Per the germline V gene, CDR1 is MNHEY and CDR2 is SMNVEV (reference sequence). The CDR3 is made up of 12 amino acids. For the CDR3, the DNA is TGTGCCAGCAGTTTCCTCACCGGGGAGCTGTTTTTT. Protein product: CASSFLTGELFF.

The V call is TRBV15, the J call TRBJ1-2; D is perhaps TRBD1 (5 bases). The CDR3 runs to 14 residues. CDR1 and CDR2 (germline): LNHNV, YYDKDF (reference sequence). Trimming removed 4 bases from V and 7 bases from J, with 16 bases in between. The CDR3 region has the DNA TGTGCCACCAGCACAAGGGGCGGAGCCTCTGGCTACACCTTC. Protein sequence: CATSTRGGASGYTF.

V usage is TRBV9 and J usage is TRBJ1-5, with TRBD1 identical over 7 bases. The V and J ends lost 3 bases and 5 bases, in that order; junction bases with no gene match: 2. Per the germline V gene, CDR1 is SGDLS and CDR2 is YYNGEE. This CDR3 is 13 amino acids long. This CDR3 reads CASSAGGYQPQHF. The CDR3 DNA is TGTGCCAGCAGCGCAGGGGGGTATCAGCCCCAGCATTTT.

V gene TRBV5-1 combines with J gene TRBJ2-7; the D gene is possibly TRBD1 (6 bases). CDR3 length: 14 amino acids. Germline CDR1 SGHRS, CDR2 YFSETQ. The V and J ends lost 5 bases and 5 bases respectively, with 17 bases between them. Here the CDR3 reads CASRVVQGINEQYF. In nucleotides, the CDR3 is TGCGCCAGCAGGGTAGTTCAGGGGATCAACGAGCAGTACTTC. The full variable domain, completed using reference TRBV5-1 and TRBJ2-7, is KAGVTQTPRYLIKTRGQQVTLSCSPISGHRSVSWYQQTPGQGLQFLFEYFSETQRNKGNFPGRFSGRQFSNSRSEMNVSTLELGDSALYLCASRVVQGINEQYFGPGTRLTVT.

This CDR3 is CASSLVSFEQYF. In DNA, the CDR3 is TGTGCCAGCAGCTTGGTTAGCTTCGAGCAGTACTTC. V gene TRBV11-2 combines with J gene TRBJ2-7; no firm D call. CDR3 length: 12 residues. The ends were cut back, 3 bases at V and 6 bases at J, with 9 bases in the middle. Germline CDR1 SGHAT, CDR2 FQNNGV.

CDR3 loop: CSGTGTSSYNEQFF. The CDR3 region has the DNA TGCAGCGGCACCGGGACATCTTCCTACAATGAGCAGTTCTTC. The genes are TRBV29-1 and TRBJ2-1, with D possibly matching TRBD1 (6 bases). Trimming took off 7 bases at V and 1 base at J, with 14 bases between the two ends. Looked up from germline, CDR1 is SQVTM and CDR2 is ANQGSEA. This CDR3 region has 14 residues.

The chain uses TRBV18 and TRBJ1-3; possible D gene TRBD1, 5 bases. Deletions cut 2 bases from V and 2 bases from J, with 13 bases between. The CDR3 is 16 residues long. Germline V CDR1 and CDR2: KGHSH, LQKENI. The CDR3 is CASSPMQGLAGNTIYF. In DNA form, the CDR3 reads TGTGCCAGCTCACCAATGCAGGGACTTGCTGGAAACACCATATATTTT.

The chain has TRBV7-6 and TRBJ1-6, with 8 bases that match TRBD1. Germline V gene data show CDR1 as SGHVS and CDR2 as FNYEAQ. The CDR3 is 16 residues long. The trim removed 8 bases at V and 8 bases at J, leaving 14 bases unmatched. CDR3 nucleotides: TGTGCCAGCTCTCGAGGCAGGGGGCCGTTTGATTCACCCCTCCACTTT. Translated: CASSRGRGPFDSPLHF.

The chain uses TRBV19 and TRBJ2-2; unclear D gene. The germline gives CDR1 LNHDA, CDR2 SQIVND (reference sequence). V lost 4 bases and J 0 bases, leaving 9 bases between the germline ends. CDR3 length: 15 amino acids. The CDR3 sequence is CASSTPPANTGELFF. DNA of the CDR3: TGTGCCAGTAGTACCCCTCCAGCGAACACCGGGGAGCTGTTTTTT.